This T cell receptor beta chain was identified in a study of blood T cell repertoires in COVID-19. Turning to the study itself: Nucleic acid was either cDNA or gDNA, and it came from T cells, B-cell-depleted T cells, or PBMCs.

Seattle cases were enrolled at active infection and followed longitudinally. The V end lost 5 bases, the J end lost 1 base, and 8 bases lay between the germline ends. The CDR3 is 13 residues long. Germline loops: CDR1 ENHRY, CDR2 SYGVKD. Clones were read by immunoSEQ multiplex PCR, and TCRdb kept only the in-frame ones, dropping some. The repertoire holds about 96,000 clones, with about 90% as singletons. What was sequenced was peripheral blood. This TCR came from a human donor with COVID-19, enrolled during active disease. The donor label of this sample is uncertain. The rearrangement joins TRBV10-3 to TRBJ1-1; D call uncertain. CDR3 DNA sequence: TGTGCCATCAGTTGGGCCGCGAACACTGAAGCTTTCTTT. Translation gives CAISWAANTEAFF.